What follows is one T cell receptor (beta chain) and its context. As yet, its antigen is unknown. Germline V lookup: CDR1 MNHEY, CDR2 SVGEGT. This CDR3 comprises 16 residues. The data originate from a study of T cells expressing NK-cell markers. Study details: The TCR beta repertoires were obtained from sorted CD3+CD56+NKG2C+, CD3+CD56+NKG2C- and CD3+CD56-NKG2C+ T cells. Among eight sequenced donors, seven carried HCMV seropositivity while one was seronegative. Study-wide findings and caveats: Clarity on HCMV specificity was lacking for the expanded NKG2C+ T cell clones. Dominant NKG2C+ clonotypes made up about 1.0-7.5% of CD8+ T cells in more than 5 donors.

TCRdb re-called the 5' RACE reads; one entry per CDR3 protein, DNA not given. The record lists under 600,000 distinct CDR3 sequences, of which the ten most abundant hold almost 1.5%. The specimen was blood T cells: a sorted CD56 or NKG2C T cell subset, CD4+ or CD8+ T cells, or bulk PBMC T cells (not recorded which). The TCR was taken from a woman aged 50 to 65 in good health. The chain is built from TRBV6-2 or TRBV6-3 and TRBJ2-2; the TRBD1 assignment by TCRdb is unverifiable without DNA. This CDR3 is CASSYGSLQGTGELFF.